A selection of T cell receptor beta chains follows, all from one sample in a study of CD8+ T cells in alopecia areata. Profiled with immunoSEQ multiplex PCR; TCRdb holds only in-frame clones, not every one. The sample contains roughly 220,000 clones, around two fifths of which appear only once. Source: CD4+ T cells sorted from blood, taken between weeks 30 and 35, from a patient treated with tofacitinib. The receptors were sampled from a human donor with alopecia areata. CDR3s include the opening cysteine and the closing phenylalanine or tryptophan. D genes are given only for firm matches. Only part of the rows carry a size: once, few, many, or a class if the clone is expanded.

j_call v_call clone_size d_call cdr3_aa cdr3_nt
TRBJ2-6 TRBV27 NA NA CASSPIPQASGANVLTF TGTGCCAGCAGTCCCATCCCCCAAGCTAGTGGGGCCAACGTCCTGACTTTC
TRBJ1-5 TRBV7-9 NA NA CASSSGQSPQHF TGTGCCAGCAGCTCTGGCCAATCACCCCAGCATTTT
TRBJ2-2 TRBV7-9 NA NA CASSSDPANTGELFF TGTGCCAGCAGCTCCGACCCGGCGAACACCGGGGAGCTGTTTTTT
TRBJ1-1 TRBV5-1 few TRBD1 CASSVRDRDTGAFF TGCGCCAGCAGCGTCCGGGACAGGGATACTGGAGCTTTCTTT
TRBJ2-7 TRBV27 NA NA CASSALGRIYEQYF TGTGCCAGCAGCGCGCTAGGGCGTATCTACGAGCAGTACTTC
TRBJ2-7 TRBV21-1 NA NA CARSGREQYF TGTGCCAGATCCGGACGCGAGCAGTACTTC
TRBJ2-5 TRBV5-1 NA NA CASRSEATAETQYF TGCGCCAGCAGATCGGAGGCCACTGCGGAGACCCAGTACTTC
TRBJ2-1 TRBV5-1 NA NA CASSLDRAEHEQFF TGCGCCAGCAGCTTGGATCGTGCGGAACATGAGCAGTTCTTC
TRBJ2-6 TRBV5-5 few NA CASSLGDLGSGANVLTF TGTGCCAGCAGCTTGGGGGATTTAGGCTCTGGGGCCAACGTCCTGACTTTC
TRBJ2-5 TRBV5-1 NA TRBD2 CASSRGGSGETQYF TGCGCCAGCAGCCGCGGCGGGAGTGGAGAGACCCAGTACTTC
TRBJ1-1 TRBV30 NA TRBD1 CAYSPGQGNTEAFF TGTGCCTACTCGCCGGGACAGGGGAACACTGAAGCTTTCTTT
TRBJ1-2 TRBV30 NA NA CAWSEVGVDGYTF TGTGCCTGGAGTGAGGTAGGGGTTGATGGCTACACCTTC
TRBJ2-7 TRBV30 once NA CAWNIDYRDEQYF TGTGCCTGGAACATAGACTACAGGGACGAGCAGTACTTC
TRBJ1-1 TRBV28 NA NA CASSRGGDTEAFF TGTGCCAGCAGCCGGGGAGGGGACACTGAAGCTTTCTTT
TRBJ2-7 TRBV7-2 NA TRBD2 CASSPGTSRVRQYF TGTGCCAGCAGCCCCGGGACTAGCCGCGTGAGGCAGTACTTC
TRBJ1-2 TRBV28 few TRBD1 CASRQGKGYGYTF TGTGCCAGCCGACAGGGGAAGGGCTATGGCTACACCTTC
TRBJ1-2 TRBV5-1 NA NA CASSYGTANYGYTF TGCGCCAGCAGCTACGGGACCGCGAACTATGGCTACACCTTC
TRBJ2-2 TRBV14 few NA CASSQVGGANTGELFF TGTGCCAGCAGCCAAGTCGGCGGGGCTAACACCGGGGAGCTGTTTTTT
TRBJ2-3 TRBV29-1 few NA CSVGGDTQYF TGCAGCGTTGGTGGCGATACGCAGTATTTT
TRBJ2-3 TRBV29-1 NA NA CSVDAATDTQYF TGCAGCGTTGACGCGGCCACAGATACGCAGTATTTT
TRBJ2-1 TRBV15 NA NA CATSRAGLGPSGNNEQFF TGTGCCACCAGCAGAGCAGGTTTGGGTCCTAGTGGGAACAATGAGCAGTTCTTC
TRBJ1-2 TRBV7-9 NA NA CASSLAFDYGYTF TGTGCCAGCAGCTTAGCCTTCGACTATGGCTACACCTTC
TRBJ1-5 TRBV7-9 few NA CASSGGLAENQPQHF TGTGCCAGCAGCGGAGGTCTGGCAGAAAATCAGCCCCAGCATTTT
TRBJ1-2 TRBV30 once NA CAWSAIRAQGYGYTF TGTGCCTGGAGTGCAATTAGGGCGCAAGGCTATGGCTACACCTTC
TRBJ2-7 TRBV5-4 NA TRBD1 CASSLGGQSSYEQYF TGTGCCAGCAGCTTGGGGGGACAGAGCTCCTACGAGCAGTACTTC
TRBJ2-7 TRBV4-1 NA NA CASSQDRWSEDSYEQYF TGCGCCAGCAGCCAAGATAGGTGGAGCGAAGACTCCTACGAGCAGTACTTC
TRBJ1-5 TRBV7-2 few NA CASSSQGSNQPQHF TGTGCCAGCAGCTCACAGGGTTCCAATCAGCCCCAGCATTTT
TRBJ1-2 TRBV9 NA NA CASSVARDGYTF TGTGCCAGCAGCGTAGCGAGGGATGGCTACACCTTC
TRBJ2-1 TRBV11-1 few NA CASSFGESSYNEQFF TGTGCCAGCAGCTTTGGAGAAAGCTCCTACAATGAGCAGTTCTTC
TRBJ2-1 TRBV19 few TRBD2 CASTSLAGGYNEQFF TGTGCCAGTACCTCACTAGCGGGGGGCTACAATGAGCAGTTCTTC
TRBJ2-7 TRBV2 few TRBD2 CASSGSGGAHEQYF TGTGCCAGCAGTGGAAGCGGGGGGGCCCACGAGCAGTACTTC
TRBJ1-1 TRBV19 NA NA CASSVQGIEAFF TGTGCCAGTAGCGTACAGGGAATTGAAGCTTTCTTT
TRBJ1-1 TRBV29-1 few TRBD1 CSVHSGTGEAFF TGCAGCGTTCACTCCGGGACAGGGGAAGCTTTCTTT
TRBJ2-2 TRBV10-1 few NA CASSEGSANTGELFF TGCGCCAGCAGTGAAGGGTCGGCGAACACCGGGGAGCTGTTTTTT
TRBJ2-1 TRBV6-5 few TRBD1 CASSGGTGIYNEQFF TGTGCCAGCAGTGGAGGGACAGGGATCTACAATGAGCAGTTCTTC
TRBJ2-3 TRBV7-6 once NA CASRAGQFTDTQYF TGTGCCAGCAGAGCCGGACAGTTCACAGATACGCAGTATTTT
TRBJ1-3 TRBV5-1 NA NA CASSLAGAHISGNTIYF TGCGCCAGCAGCTTGGCAGGGGCCCACATCTCTGGAAACACCATATATTTT
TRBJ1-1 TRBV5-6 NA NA CASSLAGAGTEAFF TGTGCCAGCAGCTTGGCAGGGGCGGGGACTGAAGCTTTCTTT
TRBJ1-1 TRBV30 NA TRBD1 CAWRKGQGGTEAFF TGTGCCTGGAGGAAGGGACAGGGGGGTACTGAAGCTTTCTTT
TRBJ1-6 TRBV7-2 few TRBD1 CASSPGTGSAPLHF TGTGCCAGCAGCCCTGGGACAGGGAGTGCACCCCTCCACTTT
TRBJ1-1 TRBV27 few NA CASKPGQINTEAFF TGTGCCAGCAAACCCGGGCAAATCAACACTGAAGCTTTCTTT
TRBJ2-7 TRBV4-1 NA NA CASSQVLDRQYF TGCGCCAGCAGCCAAGTTCTGGACAGGCAGTACTTC
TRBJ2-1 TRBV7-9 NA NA CAIRGDYNEQFF TGTGCCATTAGGGGGGATTACAATGAGCAGTTCTTC
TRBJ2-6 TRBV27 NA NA CASRRGSGANVLTF TGTGCCAGCAGGCGCGGGTCTGGGGCCAACGTCCTGACTTTC
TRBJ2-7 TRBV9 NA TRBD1 CASSPGQGANEQYF TGTGCCAGCAGCCCCGGACAGGGGGCCAACGAGCAGTACTTC
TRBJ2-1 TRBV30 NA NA CAWSVHEGKREQFF TGTGCCTGGAGTGTACATGAGGGGAAGAGGGAGCAGTTCTTC
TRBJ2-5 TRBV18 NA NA CASSPRRFLRERIQETQYF TGTGCCAGCTCACCACGTCGTTTCTTAAGGGAGAGGATCCAAGAGACCCAGTACTTC
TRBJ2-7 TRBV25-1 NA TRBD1 CASSDRTGGTLVYEQYF TGTGCCAGCAGTGATCGGACAGGGGGGACTCTAGTCTACGAGCAGTACTTC
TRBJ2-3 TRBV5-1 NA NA CASSLGTFRRASTDTQYF TGCGCCAGCAGCTTGGGGACTTTCCGAAGGGCTAGCACAGATACGCAGTATTTT
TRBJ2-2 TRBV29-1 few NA CSVGTGKSGELFF TGCAGCGTTGGTACAGGGAAATCCGGGGAGCTGTTTTTT
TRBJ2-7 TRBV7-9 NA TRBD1 CAVIPGTGDEQYF TGTGCGGTCATTCCCGGGACAGGCGACGAGCAGTACTTC
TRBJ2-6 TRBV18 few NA CASSPLPSTDSGANVLTF TGTGCCAGCTCACCCCTACCCTCGACAGACTCTGGGGCCAACGTCCTGACTTTC
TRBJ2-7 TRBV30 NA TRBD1 CAWTGTGPYEQYF TGTGCCTGGACCGGGACAGGGCCCTACGAGCAGTACTTC
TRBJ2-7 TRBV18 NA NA CASSPGQYEQYF TGTGCCAGCTCACCTGGACAGTACGAGCAGTACTTC
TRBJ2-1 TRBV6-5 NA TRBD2 CASSRTSGQLGEQFF TGTGCCAGCAGTCGGACTAGCGGGCAGCTCGGCGAGCAGTTCTTC
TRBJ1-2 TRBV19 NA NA CASSIEDRSYTF TGTGCCAGTAGTATAGAAGACAGGAGCTACACCTTC
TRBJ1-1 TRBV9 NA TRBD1 CASSVVGQGAAEAFF TGTGCCAGCAGCGTAGTAGGCCAGGGGGCCGCTGAAGCTTTCTTT
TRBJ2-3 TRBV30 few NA CAWSGLVYADTQYF TGTGCCTGGAGTGGACTAGTATACGCAGATACGCAGTATTTT
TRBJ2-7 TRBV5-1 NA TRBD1 CASSLTTRGQGWEQYF TGCGCCAGCAGCTTAACTACACGCGGACAGGGGTGGGAGCAGTACTTC
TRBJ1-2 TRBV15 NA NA CATSRAYGYTF TGTGCCACCAGCAGAGCCTATGGCTACACCTTC